This T cell receptor beta chain is drawn from a study of blood T cell repertoires in COVID-19. Turning to the study itself: From the United States, Italy and Spain came samples of acute and convalescent COVID-19. Sources were T cells, B-cell-depleted T cells, or PBMCs; the material itself was cDNA or gDNA.

In the original workflow: Counts of nucleated cells, estimated from reference gene primer amplification, were obtained. Libraries were prepared by immunoSEQ multiplex PCR; TCRdb keeps only in-frame clonotypes and omits some of them. D and trimming come from the DNA, and the V and J calls and clone size come from that table. The table has about 94,000 clones, roughly 70% seen once. Enrolment of Seattle patients took place during active infection, and they were followed longitudinally. Trimming removed 5 bases from V and 5 bases from J; junction bases left unmatched: 13. The length of the CDR3 is 17 residues. From germline, CDR1 is SGHDN and CDR2 FVKESK.

The source is a man between 65 and 80 years old with COVID-19, enrolled during active disease. This sequence joins TRBV14 and TRBJ2-2; the match to TRBD2 covers 8 bases. Sequencing was performed on peripheral blood. For the CDR3, the DNA is TGTGCCAGCAGCATACAGGGAGCGGGAGTGAGAACCGGGGAGCTGTTTTTT. This translates into CASSIQGAGVRTGELFF.